The 26 T cell receptor beta chains in this list originate from one sample, sequenced in a study of technical replicates of blood from a few donors. Profiled with immunoSEQ multiplex PCR; TCRdb holds only in-frame clones, not every one. The table lists roughly 82,000 clones, approximately 96% of them singletons. The specimen was T cells isolated from PBMCs. All receptors come from a human donor in good health.

The CDR3 DNA follows: TGTGCCAGTAGCAGAAACCCGGGACAGGAGTCTGATCAGCCCCAGCATTTT. Amino acids: CASSRNPGQESDQPQHF. V and J are TRBV7-2 and TRBJ1-5; 8 nucleotides align to TRBD1. Per the germline V gene, CDR1 is SGHTA and CDR2 is FQGNSA. Trimming at V came to 9 bases and at J to 5 bases, leaving 18 bases not matched to a gene. CDR3 size: 17 residues.

The J gene is TRBJ2-1, the V gene TRBV7-2; 10 positions match TRBD2. From germline, CDR1 is SGHTA and CDR2 FQGNSA. Trimming removed 1 base from V and 12 bases from J; junction bases left unmatched: 12. The CDR3 is 16 amino acids. DNA of the CDR3: TGTGCCAGCAGCTTAGACCCACTAGCGGGACTCCTGTCGCAGTTCTTC. As protein: CASSLDPLAGLLSQFF.

V and J are TRBV7-9 and TRBJ1-3, with TRBD1 as a possible D gene (6 bases). The germline gives CDR1 SEHNR, CDR2 FQNEAQ (reference sequence). V was clipped by 4 bases and J by 2 bases, with 9 bases between them. CDR3 size: 14 residues. CDR3 residues: CASSSRTAGNTIYF. In DNA form, the CDR3 reads TGTGCCAGCAGCTCAAGGACAGCTGGAAACACCATATATTTT. The full variable domain, completed using reference TRBV7-9 and TRBJ1-3, is DTGVSQNPRHKITKRGQNVTFRCDPISEHNRLYWYRQTLGQGPEFLTYFQNEAQLEKSRLLSDRFSAERPKGSFSTLEIQRTEQGDSAMYLCASSSRTAGNTIYFGEGSWLTVV.

The gene calls are TRBV14 and TRBJ1-1, with TRBD1 as a possible D gene (5 bases). V shed 3 bases and J shed 0 bases, with 14 bases lying between them. The CDR3 covers 16 residues. Germline CDR1 and CDR2: SGHDN and FVKESK. CDR3 sequence reads: CASSQVEDTLNTEAFF. CDR3 coding DNA: TGTGCCAGCAGCCAGGTAGAGGACACCCTGAACACTGAAGCTTTCTTT.

This clone was picked up a small number of times. The genes are TRBV6-4 and TRBJ1-1; 8 bases are a match to TRBD1. Trimming at V came to 6 bases and at J to 2 bases, leaving 8 bases not matched to a gene. The CDR3 is 15 residues long. In germline, CDR1 is MRHNA, CDR2 SNTAGT. The CDR3 DNA reads TGTGCCAGCAGGAACAGGACAGGGTCCAACACTGAAGCTTTCTTT. Its protein is CASRNRTGSNTEAFF.

The V call is TRBV7-3, the J call TRBJ2-1, with a weak D call TRBD2 (5 bases). The CDR3 runs 14 residues. The V end was cut by 4 bases, the J end by 3 bases, with 10 bases between. Germline lookup yields CDR1 SGHTA and CDR2 FQGTGA. In DNA, the CDR3 is TGTGCCAGCAGCTCAGCGGAGAGCTACAATGAGCAGTTCTTC. Its protein product is CASSSAESYNEQFF. Combining the CDR3 with reference TRBV7-3 and TRBJ2-1 gives the whole variable domain GAGVSQTPSNKVTEKGKYVELRCDPISGHTALYWYRQSLGQGPEFLIYFQGTGAADDSGLPNDRFFAVRPEGSVSTLKIQRTERGDSAVYLCASSSAESYNEQFFGPGTRLTVL.

The J gene is TRBJ1-1, the V gene TRBV18, with D unresolved. Germline CDR1 reads KGHSH; CDR2 reads LQKENI. This CDR3 comprises 15 residues. V lost 3 bases, J lost 3 bases, and 14 bases lay in between. The CDR3 protein is CASSPIPGLDTEAFF. In nucleotides, the CDR3 is TGTGCCAGCTCACCTATCCCAGGCCTGGACACTGAAGCTTTCTTT. Supplemented by reference TRBV18 and TRBJ1-1, the full variable domain reads NAGVMQNPRHLVRRRGQEARLRCSPMKGHSHVYWYRQLPEEGLKFMVYLQKENIIDESGMPKERFSAEFPKEGPSILRIQQVVRGDSAAYFCASSPIPGLDTEAFFGQGTRLTVV.

V usage is TRBV19 and J usage is TRBJ2-2; TRBD1 matches at 8 bases. Trimming took 4 bases from V and 2 from J; bases not matched to a gene: 3. This CDR3 contains 15 residues. Germline-derived CDR1 and CDR2 are LNHDA and SQIVND (reference sequence). The CDR3 DNA reads TGTGCCAGTAGTACCGGACAGGGTAACACCGGGGAGCTGTTTTTT. Its translation: CASSTGQGNTGELFF.

V gene TRBV11-2 combines with J gene TRBJ1-1; tentative D call: TRBD1 (5 bases). Germline V gene sequence: CDR1 SGHAT, CDR2 FQNNGV. V lost 2 bases to trimming and J lost 6 bases, with 13 bases between them. The CDR3 contains 14 residues. This chain's CDR3 is CASSLYGGVAEAFF. The CDR3 nucleotides are TGTGCCAGCAGCTTATACGGGGGAGTGGCTGAAGCTTTCTTT.

J is TRBJ2-7 and V is TRBV4-3, with TRBD2 matching over 9 bases. Germline loops: CDR1 LGHNA, CDR2 YSLEER. V shed 0 bases and J 3 bases; nucleotides not matched to a gene: 6. The CDR3 sequence is 16 residues long. The CDR3 DNA is TGCGCCAGCAGCCAAGAATTCACTAGCGGGTACTACGAGCAGTACTTC. Amino acids: CASSQEFTSGYYEQYF.

CDR3 coding DNA: TGCAGCGTTGGAGGGGGATCCCGCTCTGGGGCCAACGTCCTGACTTTC. Its protein is CSVGGGSRSGANVLTF. The chain employs TRBV29-1 and TRBJ2-6, with D possibly matching TRBD1 (6 bases). Germline CDR1 SQVTM, CDR2 ANQGSEA. This CDR3 is built from 16 residues. V dropped 4 bases and J dropped 0 bases, with 13 bases sitting between them.

The chain couples TRBV29-1 to TRBJ2-1, with TRBD2 identical over 10 bases. The CDR3 is 15 residues long. V dropped 5 bases and J dropped 5; count of bases not matched to a gene: 9. CDR1 and CDR2 from the germline V gene are SQVTM and ANQGSEA. The DNA of the CDR3 is TGCAGCGTTTCCCAAAGACTAGCGGGTAACAATGAGCAGTTCTTC. This codes for CSVSQRLAGNNEQFF.

This chain joins TRBV19 and TRBJ1-5; 7 positions agree with TRBD1. Per the germline V gene, CDR1 is LNHDA and CDR2 is SQIVND (reference sequence). The ends lost 3 bases at V and 4 bases at J; junction bases unmatched: 21. The CDR3 length is 20 residues. In DNA, the CDR3 is TGTGCCAGTAGTATTTCCCCCCTTGATGGGAACAGGGGTTATAATCAGCCCCAGCATTTT. The encoded protein is CASSISPLDGNRGYNQPQHF.

The chain employs TRBV7-3 and TRBJ2-2; 9 nucleotides match TRBD1. Unmatched junction bases numbered 8, after V lost 5 bases and J lost 7 bases. CDR3 length equals 15 residues. CDR1 is SGHTA, CDR2 FQGTGA, per germline. This CDR3 is CASSPGTGYHGELFF. CDR3 DNA sequence: TGTGCCAGCAGCCCCGGGACAGGGTATCACGGGGAGCTGTTTTTT.

The gene calls are TRBV5-6 and TRBJ2-2; TRBD2 might be the D (7 bases). CDR3 size: 19 residues. The V end lost 2 bases, the J end lost 0 bases, and 20 bases lay between the germline ends. In germline, CDR1 is SGHDT, CDR2 YYEEEE. The CDR3 protein is CASSFLDRTRVANTGELFF. CDR3 nucleotides: TGTGCCAGCAGCTTTTTAGACAGGACTAGGGTCGCGAACACCGGGGAGCTGTTTTTT. Full variable domain (outside the CDR3, taken from reference TRBV5-6 and TRBJ2-2): DAGVTQSPTHLIKTRGQQVTLRCSPKSGHDTVSWYQQALGQGPQFIFQYYEEEERQRGNFPDRFSGHQFPNYSSELNVNALLLGDSALYLCASSFLDRTRVANTGELFFGEGSRLTVL.

V is TRBV4-2 and J is TRBJ2-3, with TRBD1 matching 7 bases. Trimming removed 0 bases from V and 3 bases from J; junction bases left unmatched: 6. The CDR3 covers 16 residues. CDR1 is LGHNA, CDR2 YNFKEQ, per germline. This chain's CDR3 is CASSQEYRGRTDTQYF. The CDR3 nucleotides read TGTGCCAGCAGCCAAGAGTACAGGGGTAGGACAGATACGCAGTATTTT.

This chain uses TRBV6-1 with TRBJ2-5; D unclear. Germline assignment: CDR1 MNHNS and CDR2 SASEGT. The V gene lost 4 bases and the J gene lost 1 base, with 10 bases spanning the gap. The CDR3 covers 14 residues. CDR3 nucleotides: TGTGCCAGCAGTGTCCTTATGTTCCAAGAGACCCAGTACTTC. Translated: CASSVLMFQETQYF.

The chain couples TRBV9 to TRBJ1-1; the match to TRBD1 covers 10 bases. The trim removed 0 bases at V and 11 bases at J, leaving 1 base unmatched. This CDR3 region has 12 residues. CDR1 is SGDLS, CDR2 YYNGEE, per germline. The CDR3 spells CASSVVDRGAFF. CDR3 in DNA: TGTGCCAGCAGCGTAGTGGACAGGGGGGCTTTCTTT.

The genes are TRBV11-3 and TRBJ2-2, with no clear D. Trimming stripped 2 bases from V and 7 bases from J, with 8 bases between. The CDR3 totals 13 residues. Per germline, CDR1 SGHNT and CDR2 YENEEA. The DNA of the CDR3 is TGTGCCAGCAGCTTAAACATCGTCGGGGAGCTGTTTTTT. Translated, it gives CASSLNIVGELFF.

This chain links TRBV11-3 with TRBJ2-7; weak D call: TRBD2 (5 bases). Germline CDR1 reads SGHNT; CDR2 reads YENEEA. The length of the CDR3 is 15 residues. Between the trimmed V and J ends, which lost 2 bases and 0 bases, there was a span of 11 bases. DNA of the CDR3: TGTGCCAGCAGCTTAATCCGGGGAAGCTCCTACGAGCAGTACTTC. It translates to CASSLIRGSSYEQYF.

The chain uses TRBV19 and TRBJ1-1; D possibly corresponds to TRBD1 (5 bases). Per the germline V gene, CDR1 is LNHDA and CDR2 is SQIVND (reference sequence). Trimming left V 5 bases short and J 1 base short, with 8 bases between. The CDR3 has 13 amino acids. The CDR3 DNA sequence: TGTGCCAGTAGTCAACAGGCGAACACTGAAGCTTTCTTT. As protein: CASSQQANTEAFF.

The chain uses TRBV15 and TRBJ1-5; a weak D match, TRBD1 (6 bases). V was shortened by 2 bases and J by 1 base, with 18 bases between the two germline ends. CDR1 and CDR2 from the germline V gene are LNHNV and YYDKDF (reference sequence). The CDR3 is made up of 18 amino acids. The CDR3 loop is CATSRLSVYRASNQPQHF. CDR3 sequence (DNA): TGTGCCACCAGCAGACTGTCCGTCTACAGGGCAAGCAATCAGCCCCAGCATTTT. Using reference TRBV15 and TRBJ1-5 for the parts outside the CDR3, the full variable domain is DAMVIQNPRYQVTQFGKPVTLSCSQTLNHNVMYWYQQKSSQAPKLLFHYYDKDFNNEADTPDNFQSRRPNTSFCFLDIRSPGLGDTAMYLCATSRLSVYRASNQPQHFGDGTRLSIL.

The rearrangement joins TRBV11-2 to TRBJ2-1, with 10 bases that match TRBD2. The germline CDR1 and CDR2 sequences are SGHAT and FQNNGV. The CDR3 is 16 amino acids. The V segment lost 1 base and the J segment 5 bases; nucleotides outside the gene matches: 5. The CDR3 loop reads CASSLVRLAGDNEQFF. The DNA of the CDR3 is TGTGCCAGCAGCTTAGTGCGTCTAGCGGGGGACAATGAGCAGTTCTTC.

This clone was detected once. J is TRBJ2-1 and V is TRBV29-1, with 9 positions matching TRBD2. Germline lookup yields CDR1 SQVTM and CDR2 ANQGSEA. Trimming at V came to 1 base and at J to 6 bases, leaving 4 bases not matched to a gene. The length of the CDR3 is 14 residues. The CDR3 loop reads CSVEVSGSLNEQFF. Here the CDR3 DNA reads TGCAGCGTTGAAGTTAGCGGGAGTCTCAATGAGCAGTTCTTC.

This clone was recorded only once. The chain employs TRBV9 and TRBJ2-5, with 8 bases fitting TRBD2. Trimming cost V 3 bases and J 2 bases; bases outside gene matches: 6. Germline V gene lookup returns CDR1 SGDLS and CDR2 YYNGEE. The CDR3 spans 15 residues. The CDR3 reads CASSARLAGQETQYF. Written as DNA, the CDR3 is TGTGCCAGCAGCGCCCGGTTAGCGGGGCAAGAGACCCAGTACTTC.

The chain links TRBV30 to TRBJ2-7; D is unresolved. Deletions cut 0 bases from V and 2 bases from J, with 5 bases between. The V gene's germline CDR1 is GTSNPN and CDR2 SVGIG (reference sequence). The CDR3 totals 12 residues. CDR3 region: CAWSVLAYEQYF. The CDR3 DNA sequence: TGTGCCTGGAGTGTACTCGCCTACGAGCAGTACTTC.